The entry below describes one TCR beta chain. Its antigen is unknown. The data belong to a study of regulatory dendritic cells for organ transplantation. Broader study findings: Regulatory dendritic cells appeared to expand memory CD8+ clones less than mature ones. Naive CD4+ and CD8+ repertoires were highly diverse; memory CD8+ was most oligoclonal.

Using immunoSEQ multiplex PCR, the repertoire was profiled, and TCRdb retains in-frame clones only, with some absent. The data hold 8,000 or so clones, with 55% to 80% observed a single time. Allogeneic regulatory or mature dendritic cells were co-cultured for 5 days with CFSE-labeled sorted T cells at 1:10. This CDR3 comprises 13 residues. Germline loops: CDR1 SGHNT, CDR2 YYREEE (reference sequence). V was shortened by 4 bases and J by 1 base, with 7 bases between the two germline ends. This sequence originates from a human donor in good health. The chain is built from TRBV5-4 and TRBJ2-3, with D unresolved. The sequenced sample consisted of memory CD4+ T cells from blood cultured with dendritic cells. The sample's subset: CD45RO+ memory T cells. The CDR3 is CASSVPGTDTQYF. CDR3 bases: TGTGCCAGCAGCGTACCGGGCACAGATACGCAGTATTTT.